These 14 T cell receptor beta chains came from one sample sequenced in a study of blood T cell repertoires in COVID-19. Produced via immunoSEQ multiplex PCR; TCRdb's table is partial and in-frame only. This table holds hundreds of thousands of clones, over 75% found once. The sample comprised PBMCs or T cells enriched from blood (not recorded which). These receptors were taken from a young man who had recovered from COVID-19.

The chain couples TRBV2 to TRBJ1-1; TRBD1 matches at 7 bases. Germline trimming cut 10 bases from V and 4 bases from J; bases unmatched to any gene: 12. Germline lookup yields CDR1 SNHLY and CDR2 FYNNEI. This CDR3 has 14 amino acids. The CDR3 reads CATRGQGPSTEAFF. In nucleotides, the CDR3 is TGTGCCACAAGGGGGCAGGGGCCCAGCACTGAAGCTTTCTTT.

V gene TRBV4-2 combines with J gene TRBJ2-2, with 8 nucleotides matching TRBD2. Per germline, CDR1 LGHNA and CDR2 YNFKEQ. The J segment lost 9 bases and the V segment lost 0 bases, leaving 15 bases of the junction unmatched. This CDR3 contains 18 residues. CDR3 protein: CASSQEASGGARRRELFF. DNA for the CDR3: TGTGCCAGCAGCCAAGAGGCTTCCGGGGGGGCAAGACGTCGGGAGCTGTTTTTT.

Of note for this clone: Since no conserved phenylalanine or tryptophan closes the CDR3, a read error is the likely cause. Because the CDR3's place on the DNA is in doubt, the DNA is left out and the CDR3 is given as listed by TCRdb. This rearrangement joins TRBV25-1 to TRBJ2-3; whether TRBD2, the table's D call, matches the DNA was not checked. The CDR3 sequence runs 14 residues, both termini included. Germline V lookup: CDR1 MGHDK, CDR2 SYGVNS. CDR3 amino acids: CASSEYFGKVGTHL.

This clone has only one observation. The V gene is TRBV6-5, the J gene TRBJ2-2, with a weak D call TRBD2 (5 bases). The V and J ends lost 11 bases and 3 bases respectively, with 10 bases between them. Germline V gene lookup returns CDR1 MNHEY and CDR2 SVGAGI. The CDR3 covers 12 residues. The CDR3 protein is CAAKEDTGELFF. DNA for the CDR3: TGTGCCGCCAAGGAGGACACCGGGGAGCTGTTTTTT.

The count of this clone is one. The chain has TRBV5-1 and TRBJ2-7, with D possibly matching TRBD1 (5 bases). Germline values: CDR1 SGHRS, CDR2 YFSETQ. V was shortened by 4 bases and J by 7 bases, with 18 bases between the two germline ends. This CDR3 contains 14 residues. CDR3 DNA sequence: TGCGCCAGCAGCCCGCCCGACAGCACTGGGGAGCAGTACTTC. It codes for CASSPPDSTGEQYF.

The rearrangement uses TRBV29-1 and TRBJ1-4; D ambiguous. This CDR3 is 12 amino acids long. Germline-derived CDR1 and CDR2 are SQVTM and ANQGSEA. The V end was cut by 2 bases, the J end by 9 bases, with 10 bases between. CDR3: CSVETTGKKLFF. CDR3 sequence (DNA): TGCAGCGTTGAAACAACGGGTAAAAAACTGTTTTTT.

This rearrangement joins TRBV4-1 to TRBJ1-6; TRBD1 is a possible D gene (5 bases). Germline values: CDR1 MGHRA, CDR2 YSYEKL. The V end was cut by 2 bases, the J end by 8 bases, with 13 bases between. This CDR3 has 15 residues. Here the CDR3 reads CASSQLDSGDSPLHF. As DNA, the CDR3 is TGCGCCAGCAGCCAACTCGACAGTGGGGATTCACCCCTCCACTTT.

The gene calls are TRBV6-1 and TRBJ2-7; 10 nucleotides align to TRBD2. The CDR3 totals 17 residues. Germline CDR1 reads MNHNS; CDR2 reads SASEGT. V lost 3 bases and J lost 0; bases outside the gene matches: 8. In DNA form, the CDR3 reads TGTGCCAGCAGTGATGGCCCCAGCGGGAGGGCCTCCTACGAGCAGTACTTC. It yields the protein CASSDGPSGRASYEQYF.

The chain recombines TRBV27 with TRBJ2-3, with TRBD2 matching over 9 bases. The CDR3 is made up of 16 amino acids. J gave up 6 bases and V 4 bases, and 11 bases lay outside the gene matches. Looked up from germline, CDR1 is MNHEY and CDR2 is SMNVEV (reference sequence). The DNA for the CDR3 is TGTGCCAGCAGTTCTTTGGCGGGAGGGCCGGGGGATACGCAGTATTTT. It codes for CASSSLAGGPGDTQYF.

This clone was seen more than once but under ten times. CDR3 in amino acids: CASSYGRDRRAGELFF. The CDR3 nucleotides read TGTGCCAGCAGTTACGGCCGGGACAGGCGAGCCGGGGAGCTGTTTTTT. The V gene is TRBV6-5, the J gene TRBJ2-2, with 8 bases lining up with TRBD1. From germline, CDR1 is MNHEY and CDR2 SVGAGI. This CDR3 is 16 amino acids long. V was pared by 2 bases and J by 6 bases, with 8 bases of the junction left unmatched.

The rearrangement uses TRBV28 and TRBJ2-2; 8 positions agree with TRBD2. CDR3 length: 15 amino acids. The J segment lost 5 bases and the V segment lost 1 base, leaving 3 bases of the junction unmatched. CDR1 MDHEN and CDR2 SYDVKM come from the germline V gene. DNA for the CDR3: TGTGCCAGCAGTTTATCCGGGGGGGCAACCGGGGAGCTGTTTTTT. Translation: CASSLSGGATGELFF.

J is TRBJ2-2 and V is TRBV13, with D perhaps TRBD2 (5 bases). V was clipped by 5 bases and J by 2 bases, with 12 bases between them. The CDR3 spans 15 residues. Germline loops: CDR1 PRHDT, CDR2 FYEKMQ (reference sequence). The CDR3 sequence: CASSPNGENTGELFF. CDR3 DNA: TGTGCCAGCAGCCCAAACGGGGAAAACACCGGGGAGCTGTTTTTT. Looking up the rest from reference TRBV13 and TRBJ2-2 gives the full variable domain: AAGVIQSPRHLIKEKRETATLKCYPIPRHDTVYWYQQGPGQDPQFLISFYEKMQSDKGSIPDRFSAQQFSDYHSELNMSSLELGDSALYFCASSPNGENTGELFFGEGSRLTVL.

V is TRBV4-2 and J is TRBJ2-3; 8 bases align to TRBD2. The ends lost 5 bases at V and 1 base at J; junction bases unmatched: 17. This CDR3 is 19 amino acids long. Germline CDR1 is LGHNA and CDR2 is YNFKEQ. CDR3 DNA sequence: TGTGCCAGCAGCGACCTCAGCGGGGGTGTACCACACCGCACAGATACGCAGTATTTT. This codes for CASSDLSGGVPHRTDTQYF.

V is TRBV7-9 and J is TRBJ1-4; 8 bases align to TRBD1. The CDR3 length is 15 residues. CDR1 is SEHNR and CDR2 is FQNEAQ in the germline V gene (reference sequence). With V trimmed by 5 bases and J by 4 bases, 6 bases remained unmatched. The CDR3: CASSPRDRINEKLFF. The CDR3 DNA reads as TGTGCCAGCAGCCCTCGGGACAGGATTAATGAAAAACTGTTTTTT.